The 9 T cell receptor beta chains below were found in one sample sequenced in a study of cytomegalovirus exposure and HLA in healthy donors. PCR involved 60 Vbeta and 13 Jbeta primers. Measured with immunoSEQ multiplex PCR; TCRdb has only the in-frame clones, and not every one. Of 87,000 or so clones listed, approximately 77% are singletons. The sample was PBMCs. These TCRs come from a woman in her thirties or forties in good health and CMV-seronegative.

The J gene is TRBJ1-1, the V gene TRBV6-5, with 10 nucleotides matching TRBD1. Trimming removed 0 bases from V and 2 bases from J; junction bases left unmatched: 3. This CDR3 spans 16 amino acids. Germline V gives CDR1 MNHEY, CDR2 SVGAGI. CDR3: CASSYSGQGTNTEAFF. The CDR3 DNA follows: TGTGCCAGCAGTTACTCGGGACAGGGGACCAACACTGAAGCTTTCTTT.

V usage is TRBV10-3 and J usage is TRBJ1-2; TRBD1 might be the D (5 bases). The CDR3 sequence is 19 residues long. Germline CDR1 ENHRY, CDR2 SYGVKD. V lost 3 bases, J lost 1 base, and 24 bases lay in between. CDR3 residues: CAISESRMWLTALNYGYTF. CDR3 sequence (DNA): TGTGCCATCAGTGAATCTCGAATGTGGTTGACAGCACTTAACTATGGCTACACCTTC.

The rearrangement uses TRBV7-9 and TRBJ1-1, with 8 bases lining up with TRBD1. This CDR3 is 14 amino acids long. Trimming cost V 6 bases and J 5 bases; bases outside gene matches: 8. Germline assignment: CDR1 SEHNR and CDR2 FQNEAQ (reference sequence). CDR3 sequence (DNA): TGTGCCAGCAGGGACCAGGGGGCGCGGACTGAAGCTTTCTTT. It codes for CASRDQGARTEAFF.

The CDR3 region is CASSQERGTEAFF. The DNA for the CDR3 is TGCGCCAGCAGCCAAGAGAGAGGCACTGAAGCTTTCTTT. V and J are TRBV4-3 and TRBJ1-1; no reliable D call. The V end lost 0 bases, the J end lost 4 bases, and 6 bases lay between the germline ends. From germline, CDR1 is LGHNA and CDR2 YSLEER. The CDR3 loop spans 13 amino acids.

The chain employs TRBV2 and TRBJ1-5, with 9 bases fitting TRBD1. The CDR3 spans 15 residues. V lost 5 bases and J lost 7; bases outside the gene matches: 9. Germline V lookup: CDR1 SNHLY, CDR2 FYNNEI. Here the CDR3 DNA reads TGTGCCAGCAGTCCCATGACAGGGGGTGGACAGCCCCAGCATTTT. Protein sequence: CASSPMTGGGQPQHF.

The chain's CDR3 is CAGSEGARPPYEQYF. As DNA, the CDR3 is TGTGCCGGATCGGAGGGGGCTAGGCCACCCTACGAGCAGTACTTC. The chain couples TRBV6-1 to TRBJ2-7; weak D call: TRBD1 (7 bases). Trimming cost V 11 bases and J 2 bases, with 22 bases left between them. The CDR3 loop spans 15 amino acids. Germline assignment: CDR1 MNHNS and CDR2 SASEGT.

The chain uses TRBV11-3 and TRBJ2-7; 10 bases map to TRBD2. Germline V gene data show CDR1 as SGHNT and CDR2 as YENEEA. Losses at the gene ends were 5 bases for V and 4 bases for J; bases not matched to a gene: 2. The CDR3 spans 13 residues. CDR3 sequence (DNA): TGTGCCAGCAGCCAGACTAGCGGGTACGAGCAGTACTTC. Encoded protein: CASSQTSGYEQYF.

The V and J genes are TRBV11-2 and TRBJ2-7; 13 bases line up with TRBD2. The germline CDR1 and CDR2 sequences are SGHAT and FQNNGV. V was clipped by 4 bases and J by 4 bases; unmatched bases: 1. The CDR3 length is 14 residues. The chain's CDR3 is CASSSGLAGYEQYF. The CDR3 DNA follows: TGTGCCAGCAGCTCGGGACTAGCGGGGTACGAGCAGTACTTC.

The chain has TRBV15 and TRBJ2-7, with D uncertain. This CDR3 is 13 amino acids long. Germline V gene data show CDR1 as LNHNV and CDR2 as YYDKDF (reference sequence). V gave up 0 bases and J gave up 2 bases, with 5 bases separating them. The CDR3 sequence: CATSRDSAYEQYF. The CDR3 nucleotides are TGTGCCACCAGCAGAGATTCGGCCTACGAGCAGTACTTC.